The source of this TCR beta chain is a study of T cell changes during pregnancy in multiple sclerosis. Data came from immunoSEQ multiplex PCR; TCRdb stores just in-frame clones and leaves some out. This table has approximately 89,000 clones, about 93% appearing once. The CDR3 length is 13 residues. Germline V gives CDR1 SGHVS, CDR2 FQNEAQ. Trimming pared 5 bases from V and 7 bases from J, leaving 15 bases between. The genes are TRBV7-8 and TRBJ2-7; the D gene is possibly TRBD1 (6 bases). This specimen was peripheral blood, taken after pregnancy. This sequence originates from a female donor in good health, enrolled as a control in a pregnancy study. The CDR3 reads CASSHEGQYEQYF. As DNA, the CDR3 is TGTGCCAGCAGCCATGAAGGACAGTATGAGCAGTACTTC. Full variable domain (remainder filled in from reference TRBV7-8 and TRBJ2-7): GAGVSQSPRYKVAKRGQDVALRCDPISGHVSLFWYQQALGQGPEFLTYFQNEAQLDKSGLPSDRFFAERPEGSVSTLKIQRTQQEDSAVYLCASSHEGQYEQYFGPGTRLTVT.